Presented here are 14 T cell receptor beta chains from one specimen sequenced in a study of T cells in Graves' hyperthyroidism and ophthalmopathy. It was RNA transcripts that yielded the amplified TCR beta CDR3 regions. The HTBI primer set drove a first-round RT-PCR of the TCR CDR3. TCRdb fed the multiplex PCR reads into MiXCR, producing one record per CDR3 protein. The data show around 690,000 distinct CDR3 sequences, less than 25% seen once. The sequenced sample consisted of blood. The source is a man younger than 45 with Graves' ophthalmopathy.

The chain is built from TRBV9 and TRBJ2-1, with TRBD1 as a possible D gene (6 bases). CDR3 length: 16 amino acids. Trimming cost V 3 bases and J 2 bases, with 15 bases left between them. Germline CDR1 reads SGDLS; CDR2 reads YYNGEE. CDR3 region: CASSGQGTPAYNEQFF. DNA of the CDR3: TGTGCCAGCAGCGGACAAGGGACACCCGCCTACAATGAGCAGTTCTTC.

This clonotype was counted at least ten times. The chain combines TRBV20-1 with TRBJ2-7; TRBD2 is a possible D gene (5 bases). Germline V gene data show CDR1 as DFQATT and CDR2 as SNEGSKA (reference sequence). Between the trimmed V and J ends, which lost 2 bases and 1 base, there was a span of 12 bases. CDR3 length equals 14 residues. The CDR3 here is CSARTSVGSYEQYF. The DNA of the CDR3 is TGCAGTGCTAGAACTAGTGTAGGATCCTACGAGCAGTACTTC.

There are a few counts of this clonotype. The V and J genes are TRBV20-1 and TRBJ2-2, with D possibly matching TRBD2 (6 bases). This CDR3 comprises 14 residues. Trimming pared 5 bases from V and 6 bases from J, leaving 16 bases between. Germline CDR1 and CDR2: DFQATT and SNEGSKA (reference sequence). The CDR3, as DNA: TGCAGTGCTCTGCGGGCTAGCGAATCCGGGGAGCTGTTTTTT. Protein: CSALRASESGELFF.

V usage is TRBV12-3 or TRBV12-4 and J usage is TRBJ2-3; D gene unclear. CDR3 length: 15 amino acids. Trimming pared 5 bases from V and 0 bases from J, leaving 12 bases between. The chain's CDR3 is CASSEMGTSTDTQYF. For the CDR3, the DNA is TGTGCCAGCAGTGAGATGGGTACGAGCACAGATACGCAGTATTTT.

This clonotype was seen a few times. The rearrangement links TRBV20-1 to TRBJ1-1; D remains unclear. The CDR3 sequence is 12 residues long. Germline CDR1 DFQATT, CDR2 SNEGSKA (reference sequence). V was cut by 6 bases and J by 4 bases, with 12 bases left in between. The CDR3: CSAGRGFTEAFF. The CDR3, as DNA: TGCAGTGCCGGACGGGGATTCACTGAAGCTTTCTTT.

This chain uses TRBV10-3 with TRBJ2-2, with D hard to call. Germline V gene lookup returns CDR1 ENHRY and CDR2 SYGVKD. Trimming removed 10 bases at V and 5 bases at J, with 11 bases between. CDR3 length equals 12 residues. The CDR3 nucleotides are TGTGCCAGCAGATCCCTGACCGGGGAGCTGTTTTTT. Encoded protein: CASRSLTGELFF.

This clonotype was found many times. The CDR3 sequence is CAWFRRGDTQYF. The CDR3 DNA reads TGTGCCTGGTTTAGAAGGGGAGATACGCAGTATTTT. The rearrangement uses TRBV30 and TRBJ2-3, with D perhaps matching TRBD1 (5 bases). The CDR3 has 12 residues. The germline V gene encodes CDR1 GTSNPN and CDR2 SVGIG (reference sequence). The V end was cut by 5 bases, the J end by 5 bases, with 11 bases between.

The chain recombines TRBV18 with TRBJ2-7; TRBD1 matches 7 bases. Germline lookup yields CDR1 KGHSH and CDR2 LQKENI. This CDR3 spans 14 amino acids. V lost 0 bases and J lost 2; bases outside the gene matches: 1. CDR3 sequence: CASSPPDRTYEQYF. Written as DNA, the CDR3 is TGTGCCAGCTCACCACCGGACAGGACCTACGAGCAGTACTTC.

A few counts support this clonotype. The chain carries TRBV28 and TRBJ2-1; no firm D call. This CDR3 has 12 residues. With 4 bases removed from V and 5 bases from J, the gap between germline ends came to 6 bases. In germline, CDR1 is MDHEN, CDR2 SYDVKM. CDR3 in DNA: TGTGCCAGCAGTTCGGATAACAATGAGCAGTTCTTC. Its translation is CASSSDNNEQFF.

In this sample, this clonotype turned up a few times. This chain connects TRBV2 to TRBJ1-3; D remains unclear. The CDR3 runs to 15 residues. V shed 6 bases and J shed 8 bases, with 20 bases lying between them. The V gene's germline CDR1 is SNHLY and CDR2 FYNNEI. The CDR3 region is CASRPGRGMTDTIYF. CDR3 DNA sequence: TGTGCCAGCAGGCCCGGGAGAGGAATGACGGACACCATATATTTT.

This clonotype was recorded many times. CDR3 sequence (DNA): TGTGCCAGCAGCCCCGAGGTTAATGGGGAGCTGTTTTTT. Amino acid sequence: CASSPEVNGELFF. This chain joins TRBV12-3 or TRBV12-4 and TRBJ2-2; D gene unclear. This CDR3 is built from 13 residues. Trimming cost V 6 bases and J 8 bases, with 13 bases left between them.

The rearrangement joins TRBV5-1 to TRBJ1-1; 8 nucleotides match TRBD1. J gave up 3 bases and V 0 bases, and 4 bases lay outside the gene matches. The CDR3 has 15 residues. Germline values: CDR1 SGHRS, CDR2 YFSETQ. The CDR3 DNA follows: TGCGCCAGCAGCTTGGCAGGACAGGGAGACACTGAAGCTTTCTTT. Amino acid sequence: CASSLAGQGDTEAFF. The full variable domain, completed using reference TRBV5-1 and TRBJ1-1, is KAGVTQTPRYLIKTRGQQVTLSCSPISGHRSVSWYQQTPGQGLQFLFEYFSETQRNKGNFPGRFSGRQFSNSRSEMNVSTLELGDSALYLCASSLAGQGDTEAFFGQGTRLTVV.

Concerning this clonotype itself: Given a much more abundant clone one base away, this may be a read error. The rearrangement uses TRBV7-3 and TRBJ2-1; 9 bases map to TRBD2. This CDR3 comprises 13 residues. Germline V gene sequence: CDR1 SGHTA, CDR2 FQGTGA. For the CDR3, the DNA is TGTGCCGGCAGCTATAGCGGGAGAGGTGAGCAGTTCTTC. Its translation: CAGSYSGRGEQFF.

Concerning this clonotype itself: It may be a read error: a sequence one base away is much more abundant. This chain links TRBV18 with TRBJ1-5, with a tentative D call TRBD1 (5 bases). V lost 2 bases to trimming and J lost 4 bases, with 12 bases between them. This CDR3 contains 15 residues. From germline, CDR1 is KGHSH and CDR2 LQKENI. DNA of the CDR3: TGTGCCAGCTCACCAAGGGACGGCTCAAATCAGCCCCAGCATTTT. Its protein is CASSPRDGSNQPQHF.